This T cell receptor beta chain was sequenced during a study of T cell responses to AZD1222 COVID-19 vaccine. Whole-study findings and limits: Donors in the cohort were predominantly white British and more often female, and clonal diversity was possibly underestimated. Baseline seropositives among AZD1222 recipients totaled only five to seven.

The table lists this clone with a few counts. Antigen unknown. TCRdb's copy holds only in-frame clones and misses some; the assay was immunoSEQ multiplex PCR. The data show 120,000 to 150,000 clones, roughly 89% seen once. The sample consisted of peripheral blood, taken 28 days after the second dose of the MenACWY control vaccine. This TCR derives from an adult who received the MenACWY meningococcal vaccine as a control.

The CDR3 nucleotides read TGTGCCAGCAGTTTCGCGGGGTACTATGGCTACACCTTC. This encodes CASSFAGYYGYTF. V gene TRBV12-3 or TRBV12-4 combines with J gene TRBJ1-2; D call uncertain. This CDR3 contains 13 residues. Trimming stripped 3 bases from V and 3 bases from J, with 8 bases between.